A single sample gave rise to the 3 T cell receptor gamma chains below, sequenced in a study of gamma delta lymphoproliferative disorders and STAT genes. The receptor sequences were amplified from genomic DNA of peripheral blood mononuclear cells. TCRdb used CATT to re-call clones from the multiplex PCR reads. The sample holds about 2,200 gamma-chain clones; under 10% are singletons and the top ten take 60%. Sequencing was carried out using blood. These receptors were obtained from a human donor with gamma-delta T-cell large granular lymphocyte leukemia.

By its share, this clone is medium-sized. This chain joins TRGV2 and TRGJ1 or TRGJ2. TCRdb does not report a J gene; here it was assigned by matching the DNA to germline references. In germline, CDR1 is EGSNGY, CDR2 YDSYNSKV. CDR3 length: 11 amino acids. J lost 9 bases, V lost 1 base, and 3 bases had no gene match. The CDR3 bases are TGTGCCACCTGGGACGGTTCTAAGAAACTCTTT. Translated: CATWDGSKKLF.

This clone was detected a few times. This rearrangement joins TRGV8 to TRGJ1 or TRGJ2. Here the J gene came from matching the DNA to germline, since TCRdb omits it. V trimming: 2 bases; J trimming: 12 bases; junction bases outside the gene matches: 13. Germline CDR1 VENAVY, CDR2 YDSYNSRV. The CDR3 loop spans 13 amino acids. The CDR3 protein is CATWDTNRVRKLF. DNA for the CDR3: TGTGCCACCTGGGATACGAATCGGGTGAGGAAACTCTTT.

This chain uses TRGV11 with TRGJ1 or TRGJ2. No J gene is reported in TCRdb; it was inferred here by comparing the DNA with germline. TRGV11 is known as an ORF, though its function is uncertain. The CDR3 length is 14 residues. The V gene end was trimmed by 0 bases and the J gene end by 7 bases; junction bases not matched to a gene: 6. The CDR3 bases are TGTGCCTGCTGGATTAGGCACGTGAGGTATAAGAAACTCTTT. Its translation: CACWIRHVRYKKLF.